The entry below gives a single TCR beta chain sequence along with its context. Its specificity is not known. The sample's time point: newly diagnosed GD, antithyroid drugs for less than 3 months. Generation of the TCR library employed RNA extracted from PBMCs. Under American Thyroid Association guidelines, Graves' disease was diagnosed. The sample belongs to a study of regulatory T cells in long-lasting Graves disease. The wider study: Those Graves' patients who were newly diagnosed had been on antithyroid drugs under 3 months.

Construction of TCR beta libraries relied on iRepertoire HTBI primers and on Arm-PCR targeting CDR3 regions. TCRdb ran MiXCR on the multiplex PCR reads and lists one entry per CDR3 protein. Among over 350,000 distinct CDR3 sequences listed, 12% to 15% were seen once. Findings of the study overall: Preferential use of TRBV28, TRBJ1-2 and TRBJ2-5 was seen in persistent disease.

The CDR3 contains 15 residues. Germline lookup yields CDR1 LGHDT and CDR2 YNNKEL (reference sequence). With 5 bases clipped from V and 2 bases from J, the junction kept 6 bases outside the gene matches. In addition, the sample was reused for a study of T cells in Graves' hyperthyroidism and ophthalmopathy. That report adds: Calling Graves' hyperthyroidism stable meant ophthalmopathy did not progress within 18 months.

This specimen consisted of peripheral blood mononuclear cells (PBMCs), obtained at new diagnosis, from a patient treated with antithyroid drugs. The TCR comes from a woman aged 50 to 65 with Graves disease. The chain couples TRBV3-1 to TRBJ2-5; 9 nucleotides line up with TRBD2. CDR3 sequence reads: CASSGPLAGQETQYF. CDR3 coding DNA: TGTGCCAGCAGCGGACCCCTAGCGGGACAAGAGACCCAGTACTTC.